These T cell receptor beta chains were read from a single sample in a study of T cell responses to AZD1222 COVID-19 vaccine. Sequencing was performed with immunoSEQ multiplex PCR; in TCRdb, only in-frame clones are kept and a portion is missing. The data hold fewer than 120,000 clones, with 92% observed a single time. The source was peripheral blood, collected 28 days after the second AZD1222 dose. Receptor source: an adult who received the AZD1222 COVID-19 vaccine. Both conserved end residues are part of each CDR3. Each record gives: clone size, D gene, V gene, J gene, CDR3 protein, CDR3 DNA. The D gene is left open where the match is weak. Only part of the rows carry a size: once, few, many, or a class if the clone is expanded.

.	TRBD1	TRBV7-2	TRBJ2-7	CASSTDRVRLEQYF	TGTGCCAGCAGCACGGACAGGGTAAGGCTCGAGCAGTACTTC
.	.	TRBV28	TRBJ2-7	CASSSLYEQYF	TGTGCCAGCAGTTCCCTCTACGAGCAGTACTTC
.	.	TRBV15	TRBJ2-4	CATSRVWGKAKNIQYF	TGTGCCACCAGCAGAGTGTGGGGGAAAGCCAAAAACATTCAGTACTTC
once	TRBD1	TRBV2	TRBJ2-5	CASSALTGMGETQYF	TGTGCCAGCAGTGCCCTGACAGGGATGGGAGAGACCCAGTACTTC
once	.	TRBV6-5	TRBJ2-5	CASSRTTQETQYF	TGTGCCAGCAGTAGGACCACCCAAGAGACCCAGTACTTC
.	.	TRBV28	TRBJ1-3	CASSFRGIGNTIYF	TGTGCCAGCAGTTTCAGGGGAATCGGAAACACCATATATTTT
.	.	TRBV11-2	TRBJ2-6	CASSLGSGHNVLTF	TGTGCCAGCAGCTTAGGGTCGGGACATAACGTCCTGACTTTC
once	TRBD2	TRBV2	TRBJ2-1	CASRPTSGGAYYEQFF	TGTGCCAGCAGACCAACTAGCGGGGGGGCTTACTATGAGCAGTTCTTC
.	.	TRBV10-3	TRBJ2-1	CAISGPSYNEQFF	TGTGCCATCAGTGGCCCATCCTACAATGAGCAGTTCTTC
.	TRBD2	TRBV28	TRBJ2-5	CASSYGGALETQYF	TGTGCCAGCAGTTACGGGGGGGCCCTTGAGACCCAGTACTTC
.	.	TRBV5-1	TRBJ1-5	CASSPTGGENQPQHF	TGCGCCAGCAGCCCCACGGGGGGGGAAAATCAGCCCCAGCATTTT
few	TRBD1	TRBV27	TRBJ1-2	CASSLSGQGYGYTF	TGTGCCAGCAGTTTGTCGGGACAGGGGTATGGCTACACCTTC
.	.	TRBV2	TRBJ1-5	CASIRDIRNQPQHF	TGTGCCAGCATCAGGGACATCCGCAATCAGCCCCAGCATTTT
.	.	TRBV19	TRBJ1-5	CASSETVQPQHF	TGTGCCAGTAGCGAGACAGTTCAGCCCCAGCATTTT
.	.	TRBV4-2	TRBJ2-3	CASSPAAAPFDTQYF	TGTGCCAGCAGCCCCGCCGCCGCCCCCTTCGACACGCAGTATTTT
.	.	TRBV7-2	TRBJ2-5	CASSSNGVGETQYF	TGTGCCAGCAGCTCGAACGGGGTTGGAGAGACCCAGTACTTC
.	TRBD2	TRBV11-3	TRBJ2-3	CASSPGLAAKANTDTQYF	TGTGCCAGCAGCCCCGGACTAGCGGCTAAGGCAAACACAGATACGCAGTATTTT
.	.	TRBV6-5	TRBJ2-3	CASSRAGTDTQYF	TGTGCCAGCAGCCGGGCTGGGACAGATACGCAGTATTTT
.	TRBD2	TRBV6-2/TRBV6-3	TRBJ2-1	CASSYSGTSGVYNEQFF	TGTGCCAGCAGTTACTCGGGGACTAGCGGGGTCTACAATGAGCAGTTCTTC
.	TRBD1	TRBV5-1	TRBJ1-2	CASSLGTGANYGYTF	TGCGCCAGCAGCTTGGGGACAGGGGCTAACTATGGCTACACCTTC
.	.	TRBV5-4	TRBJ1-2	CASSPGTFQRDYGYTF	TGTGCCAGCAGCCCAGGGACGTTTCAAAGGGACTATGGCTACACCTTC
.	.	TRBV20-1	TRBJ2-3	CSASLVASSADTQYF	TGCAGTGCCAGTCTGGTGGCTAGCAGCGCAGATACGCAGTATTTT
.	TRBD1	TRBV5-5	TRBJ2-7	CASTLSGGQGLYEQYF	TGTGCCAGCACTCTCTCTGGGGGACAGGGCCTCTACGAGCAGTACTTC
.	.	TRBV19	TRBJ1-3	CASSIESGTRVLSGNTIYF	TGTGCCAGTAGTATCGAATCGGGGACCAGGGTCCTCTCTGGAAACACCATATATTTT
once	.	TRBV7-6	TRBJ2-1	CASSLATGFASYNEQFF	TGTGCCAGCAGCTTAGCTACAGGGTTTGCTTCCTACAATGAGCAGTTCTTC
.	TRBD2	TRBV7-8	TRBJ2-1	CASRRKRGVSYNEQFF	TGTGCCAGCAGGCGTAAGCGGGGGGTCTCCTACAATGAGCAGTTCTTC
.	.	TRBV27	TRBJ1-1	CASRAPGLFLNTEAFF	TGTGCCAGCAGGGCGCCTGGTTTATTCCTGAACACTGAAGCTTTCTTT
once	.	TRBV3-1/TRBV3-2	TRBJ1-3	CASSQAGRAIRGNTIYF	TGTGCCAGCAGCCAAGCCGGCAGGGCGATAAGAGGAAACACCATATATTTT
.	.	TRBV3-1/TRBV3-2	TRBJ1-2	CASSSQEVPYGYTF	TGTGCCAGCAGCTCCCAAGAGGTCCCCTATGGCTACACCTTC
.	TRBD2	TRBV10-2	TRBJ2-3	CATVSGGASDTQYF	TGCGCCACCGTGAGCGGGGGGGCTTCAGATACGCAGTATTTT
.	TRBD2	TRBV13	TRBJ2-5	CASSQRGGRETQYF	TGTGCCAGCAGCCAGCGGGGGGGAAGGGAGACCCAGTACTTC
.	.	TRBV5-1	TRBJ1-4	CASSPTVGEPNEKLFF	TGCGCCAGCAGCCCGACAGTGGGGGAACCTAATGAAAAACTGTTTTTT
.	.	TRBV29-1	TRBJ1-2	CSVVLVNYGYTF	TGCAGCGTTGTTTTAGTCAACTATGGCTACACCTTC
.	.	TRBV10-3	TRBJ2-4	CAISASAEAKNIQYF	TGTGCCATCAGTGCGTCCGCGGAGGCCAAAAACATTCAGTACTTC
.	.	TRBV11-3	TRBJ1-1	CASSRGSAVNTEAFF	TGTGCCAGCAGCAGAGGTTCAGCAGTGAACACTGAAGCTTTCTTT
.	TRBD2	TRBV18	TRBJ2-1	CASSSGGYGNEQFF	TGTGCCAGCTCCAGCGGGGGTTACGGCAATGAGCAGTTCTTC
.	.	TRBV6-5	TRBJ1-2	CASSYQGFGYTF	TGTGCCAGCAGTTACCAGGGGTTTGGCTACACCTTC
few	.	TRBV2	TRBJ1-6	CASSELGIYNSPLHF	TGTGCCAGCAGTGAGCTGGGCATCTATAATTCACCCCTCCACTTT
.	.	TRBV12-3/TRBV12-4	TRBJ2-5	CASRGETQYF	TGTGCCAGCAGGGGAGAGACCCAGTACTTC
once	TRBD1	TRBV2	TRBJ2-7	CASSPRGLGQGVYEQYF	TGTGCCAGCAGCCCACGGGGGTTGGGACAGGGTGTCTACGAGCAGTACTTC
.	TRBD1	TRBV9	TRBJ2-7	CASSPRQGVNEQYF	TGTGCCAGCAGCCCCCGTCAGGGGGTCAACGAGCAGTACTTC
.	TRBD2	TRBV7-2	TRBJ2-7	CASSTQRGGSYEQYF	TGTGCCAGCAGCACCCAGCGGGGGGGTTCCTACGAGCAGTACTTC
.	.	TRBV6-5	TRBJ2-6	CASSYSPGSGANVLTF	TGTGCCAGCAGTTACTCCCCGGGCTCTGGGGCCAACGTCCTGACTTTC
.	TRBD1	TRBV7-8	TRBJ1-1	CASSTRDRHTEAFF	TGTGCCAGCAGCACCCGGGACAGGCACACTGAAGCTTTCTTT
once	TRBD2	TRBV15	TRBJ2-7	CATSRLGGDHAAAYEQYF	TGTGCCACCAGCAGACTGGGGGGGGACCATGCCGCCGCCTACGAGCAGTACTTC